This T cell receptor beta chain came from a study of blood T cell repertoires in COVID-19. About the research overall: The United States, Italy and Spain were the sources of the acute and convalescent COVID-19 samples. PBMCs, B-cell-depleted T cells, or T cells were the source of the cDNA or gDNA that made up the material.

As to this clone: The same CDR3 is also encoded by other DNA sequences in this sample.

Per the original methods: Amplified reference gene primers provided the basis for estimating nucleated cell counts. Profiled with immunoSEQ multiplex PCR; TCRdb holds only in-frame clones, not every one. That table supplies the V and J calls and clone size; D and trimming were determined from the DNA. The table records fewer than 60,000 clones, 70% to 85% of them present only once. With 1 base removed from V and 4 bases from J, the gap between germline ends came to 7 bases. Germline V gene sequence: CDR1 SGHDN, CDR2 FVKESK. The CDR3 loop spans 13 amino acids. The source material was peripheral blood. The source is a man aged 55 to 70 with acute or convalescent COVID-19. This chain connects TRBV14 to TRBJ1-2, with D possibly matching TRBD1 (5 bases). CDR3 nucleotide sequence: TGTGCCAGCAGCCAAGGTACAGGCTATGGCTACACCTTC. Its translation: CASSQGTGYGYTF.